This paragraph reports one T cell receptor beta chain. The data were taken from a study of blood T cell repertoires in COVID-19. Study overall: Spain, Italy and the United States supplied samples that represented acute and convalescent COVID-19. PBMCs, B-cell-depleted T cells, or T cells were the source of the cDNA or gDNA that made up the material.

The CDR3 is 14 residues long. Trimming at V came to 1 base and at J to 5 bases, leaving 0 bases not matched to a gene. Germline CDR1 SGHVS, CDR2 FNYEAQ. This table comes from immunoSEQ multiplex PCR, and its TCRdb copy is limited to in-frame clones, with some not included. The sample lists just under 150,000 clones, roughly nine tenths occurring once. The receptor's source is a human donor in a cohort sampled during active COVID-19. This sequence joins TRBV7-6 and TRBJ1-4; TRBD1 agrees at 8 bases. Sequencing was carried out using peripheral blood. The CDR3 DNA reads as TGTGCCAGCAGCTTAGGGACAGGGAATGAAAAACTGTTTTTT. Translated, it gives CASSLGTGNEKLFF.